The sequence of this T cell receptor beta chain was determined in a study of OX40 agonist ivuxolimab in advanced cancers. Study-wide context: Participants could have had prior anti-PD-1, anti-PD-L1 or anti-CTLA-4 therapy, and around 40% had some.

The repertoire was sequenced with immunoSEQ multiplex PCR; TCRdb's copy has only in-frame clones and lacks some. This sample has about 58,000 clones, with 65% to 85% found just once. V was pared by 5 bases and J by 11 bases, with 21 bases between. Germline loops: CDR1 SGHAT, CDR2 FQDESV (reference sequence). The CDR3 is 14 residues long. The J gene is TRBJ1-1, the V gene TRBV11-1; tentative D call: TRBD1 (6 bases). Specimen: CD4+ or CD8+ T cells sorted from blood, collected in a trial of the OX40 agonist ivuxolimab. This receptor was obtained from an adult with an advanced solid tumor such as melanoma, head and neck, liver or kidney cancer. CDR3 DNA: TGTGCCAGCAGCCGCAGGGGAAACGGAATCGGGGCTTTCTTT. Protein: CASSRRGNGIGAFF.